This TCR beta chain was retrieved from a study of CD8 T cells in ankylosing spondylitis (dated by TCRdb to about 2017). With regard to the full study: T cell receptor beta repertoires were profiled in healthy donors and ankylosing spondylitis patients so that disease-linked TCR variants could be found. The whole study cohort included some 100 healthy donors and 20 to 25 ankylosing spondylitis patients. Peripheral blood samples were taken, and synovial fluid was additionally collected from ankylosing spondylitis patients.

This clonotype was counted ten times or more. Its binding antigen is unknown. One base away there is no much larger clone; base qualities are not given. The run used an Illumina HiSeq 2500. Quantitative 5'-RACE with molecular barcodes was the method used to prepare the TCR beta libraries. As for the authors' bioinformatics: A new computational method based on a probabilistic model of VDJ rearrangement was used to identify disease-linked TCR variants. In TCRdb, the public reads were trimmed at Q25 with fastp and aligned with MiXCR, with productive beta chains retained. Rows with a matching CDR3 protein are joined into one entry that keeps the most common DNA and genes. The V and J calls were not made by the authors but by TCRdb's processing. Within this sample are about 440,000 distinct CDR3 sequences, with roughly 15% of them counted one time only. The ten biggest clones cover 1% of the sample. CDR1 and CDR2 (SQVTM, ANQGSEA) derive from the germline V gene. The CDR3, from cysteine to phenylalanine, totals 15 residues. Just CDR3 DNA is preserved here, 45 bases in frame from base 1. V and J lose 6 bases and 3 bases, and a span of 20 bases separates them.

Overall results and qualifications from the work: Some motif variants had previously been reported in the synovial fluid and blood of reactive arthritis patients, which suggests shared mechanisms of disease initiation. In peripheral blood, the disease-linked clones were found at relatively low frequencies and had a CD8+ phenotype. A TCR beta motif of several highly homologous amino acid variants appeared characteristic of blood from ankylosing spondylitis patients. The disease-linked clones were reported to be significantly enriched in matched synovial fluid samples from ankylosing spondylitis patients.

Sequenced sample: blood, either unsorted or a sorted T cell fraction (not recorded which). Recombination linked TRBV29-1 to TRBJ1-1; the D region possibly corresponds to TRBD1 (6 bases align). The clonotype comes from a male donor with ankylosing spondylitis. At the DNA level, the sequence is TGCAGCGTGGCTACAGGGTTTAATCGGGACACTGAAGCTTTCTTT. Translation gives CSVATGFNRDTEAFF.